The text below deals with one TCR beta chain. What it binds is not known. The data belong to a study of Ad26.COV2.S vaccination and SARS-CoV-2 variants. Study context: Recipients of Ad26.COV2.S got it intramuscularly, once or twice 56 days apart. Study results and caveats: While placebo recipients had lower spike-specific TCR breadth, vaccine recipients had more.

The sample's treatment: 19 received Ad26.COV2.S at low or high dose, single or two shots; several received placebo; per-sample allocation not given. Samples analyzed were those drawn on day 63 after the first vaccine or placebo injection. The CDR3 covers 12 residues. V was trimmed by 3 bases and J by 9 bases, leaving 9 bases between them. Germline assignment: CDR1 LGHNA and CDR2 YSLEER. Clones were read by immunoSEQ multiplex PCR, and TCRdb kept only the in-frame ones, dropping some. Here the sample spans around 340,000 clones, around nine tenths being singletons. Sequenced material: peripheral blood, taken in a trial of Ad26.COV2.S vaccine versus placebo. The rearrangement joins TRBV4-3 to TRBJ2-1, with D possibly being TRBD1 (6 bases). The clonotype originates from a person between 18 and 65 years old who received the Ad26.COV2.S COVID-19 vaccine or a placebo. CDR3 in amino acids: CASSHGDTEQFF. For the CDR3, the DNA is TGCGCCAGCAGCCACGGGGACACTGAGCAGTTCTTC.